Shown below are 31 T cell receptor beta chains from a single sample sequenced in a study of T cells in Graves' hyperthyroidism and ophthalmopathy. TCR beta CDR3 regions were amplified from RNA. RT-PCR in the first round (using the HTBI primer set) targeted the TCR CDR3. MiXCR was run by TCRdb on the multiplex PCR reads, yielding one entry per CDR3 protein. The table records 350,000 to 400,000 distinct CDR3 sequences, around 14% of them present only once. The sequenced sample consisted of blood. The receptors were sampled from a woman aged 30 to 39 with Graves' hyperthyroidism.

The table lists this clonotype with many counts. The chain employs TRBV27 and TRBJ2-1, with TRBD2 identical over 13 bases. J lost 7 bases, V lost 5 bases, and 8 bases had no gene match. This CDR3 has 16 residues. The germline CDR1 and CDR2 sequences are MNHEY and SMNVEV (reference sequence). CDR3 bases: TGTGCCAGCAGTCCCGGGACTAGCGGGGCCTTTAATGAGCAGTTCTTC. Amino acid sequence: CASSPGTSGAFNEQFF.

Only a few counts were recorded for this clonotype. A much larger clone is a single base away; this may be a read error. V usage is TRBV5-1 and J usage is TRBJ2-2; D unclear. The CDR3 is 16 residues long. Germline V gene data show CDR1 as SGHRS and CDR2 as YFSETQ. Trimming pared 4 bases from V and 0 bases from J, leaving 13 bases between. The CDR3 DNA reads as TGCGCCAGCAGCCCTGCGGTTACCGCGAACACCGGGGAGCTGTTTTTT. Protein sequence: CASSPAVTANTGELFF. The full variable domain, rest sourced from reference TRBV5-1 and TRBJ2-2, is KAGVTQTPRYLIKTRGQQVTLSCSPISGHRSVSWYQQTPGQGLQFLFEYFSETQRNKGNFPGRFSGRQFSNSRSEMNVSTLELGDSALYLCASSPAVTANTGELFFGEGSRLTVL.

This clonotype occurred many times. J is TRBJ2-7 and V is TRBV10-3; TRBD2 aligns across 14 bases. In germline, CDR1 is ENHRY, CDR2 SYGVKD. CDR3 length equals 17 residues. After removal of 2 bases from V and 2 bases from J, the junction contained 5 bases not matched to a gene. CDR3 loop: CAISETPGLAGAYEQYF. The DNA of the CDR3 is TGTGCCATCAGTGAGACCCCGGGACTAGCGGGAGCCTACGAGCAGTACTTC.

The J gene is TRBJ2-2, the V gene TRBV7-9, with D possibly TRBD2 on 5 matching bases. Trimming cost V 2 bases and J 1 base, with 8 bases left between them. Germline-derived CDR1 and CDR2 are SEHNR and FQNEAQ (reference sequence). The CDR3 runs to 15 residues. The CDR3 nucleotides are TGTGCCAGCAGCTTAAGGGAGCGGAACACCGGGGAGCTGTTTTTT. Translated, it gives CASSLRERNTGELFF.

This clonotype was detected many times. The CDR3 region is CASSQVGRVQYF. CDR3 nucleotide sequence: TGTGCCAGCAGCCAAGTAGGGAGGGTGCAGTATTTT. This chain links TRBV3-1 with TRBJ2-3; 7 nucleotides align to TRBD2. The V gene's germline CDR1 is LGHDT and CDR2 YNNKEL (reference sequence). Trimming cost V 1 base and J 11 bases; bases outside gene matches: 3. The CDR3 length is 12 residues.

The CDR3 reads CASSTDPNTEAFF. As DNA, the CDR3 is TGTGCCAGTAGTACGGACCCGAACACTGAAGCTTTCTTT. This sequence joins TRBV19 and TRBJ1-1; D unclear. This CDR3 has 13 amino acids. V was shortened by 4 bases and J by 1 base, with 7 bases between the two germline ends. CDR1 and CDR2 from the germline V gene are LNHDA and SQIVND (reference sequence).

This clonotype was seen many times. J is TRBJ2-1 and V is TRBV18, with 8 bases fitting TRBD1. V shed 5 bases and J 12 bases; nucleotides not matched to a gene: 6. This CDR3 spans 12 amino acids. From germline, CDR1 is KGHSH and CDR2 LQKENI. The chain's CDR3 is CASSNRGRWQFF. The CDR3 DNA reads as TGTGCCAGCTCAAACAGGGGGAGGTGGCAGTTCTTC. Together with reference TRBV18 and TRBJ2-1, the CDR3 gives the full variable domain: NAGVMQNPRHLVRRRGQEARLRCSPMKGHSHVYWYRQLPEEGLKFMVYLQKENIIDESGMPKERFSAEFPKEGPSILRIQQVVRGDSAAYFCASSNRGRWQFFGPGTRLTVL.

The genes are TRBV7-9 and TRBJ2-7; D may match TRBD1 or TRBD2 (5 bases each). CDR1 and CDR2 from the germline V gene are SEHNR and FQNEAQ (reference sequence). V was cut by 2 bases and J by 3 bases, with 11 bases left in between. CDR3 size: 14 residues. The CDR3 region is CASSLFGGNYEQYF. For the CDR3, the DNA is TGTGCCAGCAGCTTATTTGGGGGAAACTACGAGCAGTACTTC.

The chain has TRBV29-1 and TRBJ2-3, with a weak D call TRBD2 (6 bases). V lost 4 bases and J 0 bases, leaving 14 bases between the germline ends. CDR1 and CDR2 (germline): SQVTM, ANQGSEA. The CDR3 contains 15 residues. The CDR3 nucleotides are TGCAGCGTTGCCTCCGGGCGGGGAAGCACAGATACGCAGTATTTT. Residues: CSVASGRGSTDTQYF.

This clonotype has a handful of counts. V and J are TRBV19 and TRBJ2-3; 10 bases match TRBD2. The CDR3 runs to 19 residues. Germline trimming cut 3 bases from V and 5 bases from J; bases unmatched to any gene: 17. Germline V gene lookup returns CDR1 LNHDA and CDR2 SQIVND (reference sequence). The CDR3 DNA reads TGTGCCAGTAGTATTCAAATCGGTGCTTGGCTAGCGGGAGAAGATACGCAGTATTTT. This translates into CASSIQIGAWLAGEDTQYF.

The chain uses TRBV6-9 and TRBJ2-7, with 9 bases matching TRBD1. J lost 3 bases, V lost 4 bases, and 10 bases had no gene match. Germline loops: CDR1 MNHGY, CDR2 SVAAGI. The CDR3 totals 16 residues. CDR3 in amino acids: CASSFLPGQGVYEQYF. The DNA for the CDR3 is TGTGCCAGCAGTTTTTTACCGGGACAGGGAGTCTACGAGCAGTACTTC.

This clonotype was seen repeatedly, ten times or more. V gene TRBV20-1 combines with J gene TRBJ2-1, with no clear D. CDR3 size: 11 residues. V was pared by 2 bases and J by 7 bases, with 6 bases between. Germline V gene data show CDR1 as DFQATT and CDR2 as SNEGSKA (reference sequence). The chain's CDR3 is CSARPRNEQFF. DNA for the CDR3: TGCAGTGCTAGACCTCGGAATGAGCAGTTCTTC.

This clonotype was detected only a few times. The chain carries TRBV24-1 and TRBJ2-7; 8 bases map to TRBD2. Germline CDR1 reads KGHDR; CDR2 reads SFDVKD. The CDR3 is 15 amino acids. The V segment lost 3 bases and the J segment 5 bases; nucleotides outside the gene matches: 8. The CDR3 DNA reads TGTGCCACCAGTGATCCCAGCGGGAGTTTGCACGAGCAGTACTTC. Translation: CATSDPSGSLHEQYF.

This clonotype was recorded at least ten times. V gene TRBV28 combines with J gene TRBJ1-1; D call uncertain. V lost 0 bases, J lost 1 base, and 6 bases lay in between. Germline V gene sequence: CDR1 MDHEN, CDR2 SYDVKM. CDR3 length: 14 amino acids. The CDR3 bases are TGTGCCAGCAGTTTATGGCAGAAGAACACTGAAGCTTTCTTT. Protein product: CASSLWQKNTEAFF.

This clonotype was seen a few times. V and J are TRBV9 and TRBJ2-3; a possible D gene is TRBD2 (6 bases). Germline V gives CDR1 SGDLS, CDR2 YYNGEE. The CDR3 runs to 15 residues. Deletions cut 0 bases from V and 1 base from J, with 9 bases between. The CDR3 coding sequence is TGTGCCAGCAGCGTAGATAGCGGAGGCACAGATACGCAGTATTTT. It is translated as CASSVDSGGTDTQYF.

The chain is built from TRBV28 and TRBJ2-7; D tentatively fits TRBD1 or TRBD2 (5 bases each). The CDR3 is made up of 14 amino acids. CDR1 and CDR2 from the germline V gene are MDHEN and SYDVKM. V shed 2 bases and J shed 4 bases, with 12 bases lying between them. CDR3 residues: CASSLQGREYEQYF. CDR3 DNA sequence: TGTGCCAGCAGTTTACAGGGTAGGGAGTACGAGCAGTACTTC.

Notes on this clonotype: Just one base apart from a much larger clone, this may be a read error. The chain carries TRBV5-4 and TRBJ1-1; D is unresolved. The CDR3 sequence is 14 residues long. CDR1 and CDR2 (germline): SGHNT, YYREEE (reference sequence). The CDR3 spells CASSLKPLNTEASF. The CDR3 DNA is TGTGCCAGCAGTCTGAAACCACTGAACACTGAAGCTTCCTTT.

Worth noting for this clonotype: Being one base from a much bigger clone, this may be a read error. V is TRBV7-2 and J is TRBJ2-7; 8 bases agree with TRBD2. In germline, CDR1 is SGHTA, CDR2 FQGNSA. The CDR3 length is 14 residues. Trimming took 5 bases from V and 5 from J; bases not matched to a gene: 8. The CDR3 coding sequence is TGTGCCAGCAGCCCGACTAGCGCTGGCGACGAGCAGTACTTC. Translation gives CASSPTSAGDEQYF.

This clonotype was seen at least ten times. Here the CDR3 DNA reads TGCAGTGCTAGAGGGCTCCTAGCGGGAGGTGAGCAGTACTTC. Translating gives CSARGLLAGGEQYF. The gene calls are TRBV20-1 and TRBJ2-7; 11 bases align to TRBD2. Per germline, CDR1 DFQATT and CDR2 SNEGSKA (reference sequence). This CDR3 has 14 amino acids. After removal of 1 base from V and 7 bases from J, the junction contained 6 bases not matched to a gene.

The table lists this clonotype with a count of one. In this CDR3 the conserved last residue, phenylalanine or tryptophan, is missing, so a read error is likely. CDR3 residues: CASSFPRRDRAYEQYL. CDR3 DNA: TGTGCCAGCAGCTTTCCCCGTCGGGACAGAGCCTACGAGCAGTACCTC. The chain employs TRBV5-5 and TRBJ2-7, with 7 bases aligning to TRBD1. The germline V gene has CDR1 SGHKS and CDR2 YYEKEE (reference sequence). V shed 2 bases and J 2 bases; nucleotides not matched to a gene: 10. The length of the CDR3 is 16 residues.

This chain uses TRBV28 with TRBJ2-5, with 8 bases identical to TRBD1. With V trimmed by 5 bases and J by 5 bases, 10 bases remained unmatched. The CDR3 totals 15 residues. Germline CDR1 MDHEN, CDR2 SYDVKM. CDR3 in amino acids: CASSAPGTGFETQYF. For the CDR3, the DNA is TGTGCCAGCAGTGCCCCCGGGACAGGCTTTGAGACCCAGTACTTC.

On this clonotype itself: Its ends do not fully match the called genes, so a read error is possible. The chain has TRBV6-2 or TRBV6-3 and TRBJ2-7, with 7 bases identical to TRBD2. The germline gives CDR1 MNHEY, CDR2 SVGEGT. This CDR3 contains 15 residues. CDR3 DNA: TGTGCCAGCAGTTACTTTAGCGGGCCCTCCTACGGGCAGTACTTC. This codes for CASSYFSGPSYGQYF.

There are a few counts of this clonotype. The rearrangement links TRBV7-3 to TRBJ1-2; 8 positions match TRBD1. Unmatched junction bases numbered 5, after V lost 5 bases and J lost 6 bases. This CDR3 has 13 residues. Germline CDR1 is SGHTA and CDR2 is FQGTGA. The DNA of the CDR3 is TGTGCCAGCAGCGGGACAGGCCTTAATGGCTACACCTTC. Its translation is CASSGTGLNGYTF.

A word on this clonotype: This may stem from a read error, because a much larger clone lies one nucleotide away. This chain joins TRBV2 and TRBJ2-5; 8 nucleotides match TRBD2. Germline loops: CDR1 SNHLY, CDR2 FYNNEI. This CDR3 is 14 amino acids long. The CDR3 DNA is TGTGACAGTGACCCTAGCGGGCGGCAAGAGACCCAGTACTTC. Residues: CDSDPSGRQETQYF. Full variable domain (remainder filled in from reference TRBV2 and TRBJ2-5): EPEVTQTPSHQVTQMGQEVILRCVPISNHLYFYWYRQILGQKVEFLVSFYNNEISEKSEIFDDQFSVERPDGSNFTLKIRSTKLEDSAMYFCDSDPSGRQETQYFGPGTRLLVL.

This clonotype occurred many times. The chain recombines TRBV20-1 with TRBJ2-3, with D possibly matching TRBD2 (5 bases). The germline V gene encodes CDR1 DFQATT and CDR2 SNEGSKA (reference sequence). The CDR3 is 13 amino acids. The CDR3 sequence is CRLGRAVADTQYF. The CDR3 nucleotides are TGCAGGCTTGGACGAGCGGTCGCAGATACGCAGTATTTT.

This clonotype was counted only a few times. CDR3 region: CASRKGTESNQPQHF. The CDR3 nucleotides read TGTGCCAGCAGAAAGGGGACAGAAAGCAATCAGCCCCAGCATTTT. This chain joins TRBV2 and TRBJ1-5; 7 bases line up with TRBD1. V shed 6 bases and J 1 base; nucleotides not matched to a gene: 6. Germline-derived CDR1 and CDR2 are SNHLY and FYNNEI. The length of the CDR3 is 15 residues.

The table lists this clonotype with a count of one. The rearrangement links TRBV18 to TRBJ1-6; D perhaps matches TRBD1 (6 bases). CDR3 size: 14 residues. Per germline, CDR1 KGHSH and CDR2 LQKENI. The V gene lost 1 base and the J gene lost 8 bases, with 9 bases spanning the gap. The CDR3: CASSPRAGDSPLHF. CDR3 in DNA: TGTGCCAGCTCACCACGAGCAGGGGATTCACCCCTCCACTTT.

This clonotype was recorded a few times. This rearrangement joins TRBV5-4 to TRBJ2-6, with D tentatively TRBD1 or TRBD2 (7 bases each). The CDR3 is made up of 16 amino acids. The V gene lost 3 bases and the J gene lost 2 bases, with 12 bases spanning the gap. Per the germline V gene, CDR1 is SGHNT and CDR2 is YYREEE (reference sequence). CDR3 nucleotides: TGTGCCAGCAGCTCCCAGGGGGGGGCTGGGGCCAACGTCCTGACTTTC. Translating it yields CASSSQGGAGANVLTF.

This clonotype appeared many times. This chain uses TRBV29-1 with TRBJ2-7; TRBD2 agrees at 7 bases. J gave up 0 bases and V 1 base, and 6 bases lay outside the gene matches. This CDR3 spans 15 amino acids. Germline V gene lookup returns CDR1 SQVTM and CDR2 ANQGSEA. The CDR3 is CSVEVLAGHSYEQYF. The CDR3 nucleotides read TGCAGCGTTGAAGTATTAGCGGGTCACTCCTACGAGCAGTACTTC.

The chain links TRBV27 to TRBJ1-2, with D possibly being TRBD1 (5 bases). This CDR3 spans 17 amino acids. V was cut by 6 bases and J by 8 bases, with 28 bases left in between. CDR1 MNHEY and CDR2 SMNVEV come from the germline V gene (reference sequence). CDR3 sequence: CASSLFGATGYSRGYTF. CDR3 sequence (DNA): TGTGCCAGCAGCCTATTTGGGGCAACAGGATATTCTCGAGGCTACACCTTC.

This clonotype was seen a handful of times. The chain is built from TRBV7-6 and TRBJ1-6; D remains unclear. Germline V gives CDR1 SGHVS, CDR2 FNYEAQ. Trimming pared 4 bases from V and 6 bases from J, leaving 13 bases between. The CDR3 loop spans 15 amino acids. This CDR3 is CASSWGGEVNSPLHF. The CDR3 region has the DNA TGTGCCAGCAGCTGGGGAGGAGAGGTTAATTCACCCCTCCACTTT.